These 5 T cell receptor beta chains originate from one sample sequenced in a study of cytotoxic CD8 clonotypes in ibrutinib-treated CLL (dated by TCRdb to the early 2020s). The library was prepared using the immunoSEQ multiplex PCR assay. As stored in TCRdb, this immuneACCESS dataset retains in-frame rearrangements with V and J assigned. A fraction of the clones does not appear; measured against another copy, unresolved V genes explain less than half of the discrepancy, and the remainder lacks a known reason. Across this sample there are 30,000 to 40,000 clones, with 49% seen only once. The top ten clonotypes cover under 20% of the sample. The source was PBMCs, collected before ibrutinib treatment. The receptors derive from a human donor with chronic lymphocytic leukemia.

The chain couples TRBV7-2 to TRBJ2-7; perhaps D is TRBD1 or TRBD2 (5 bases each). Germline lookup yields CDR1 SGHTA and CDR2 FQGNSA. The ends were cut back, 3 bases at V and 3 bases at J, with 18 bases in the middle. This CDR3 spans 16 amino acids. This chain's CDR3 is CASSFGTPNDYYEQYF. Written as DNA, the CDR3 is TGTGCCAGCAGCTTCGGGACCCCTAATGACTACTACGAGCAGTACTTC.

V gene TRBV5-1 combines with J gene TRBJ2-1; tentative D call: TRBD1 (5 bases). CDR1 is SGHRS and CDR2 is YFSETQ in the germline V gene. CDR3 length equals 13 residues. The V end lost 3 bases, the J end lost 10 bases, and 14 bases lay between the germline ends. CDR3 coding DNA: TGCGCCAGCAGCTCAACAGGATTAGGGGAGCAGTTCTTC. Translated, it gives CASSSTGLGEQFF.

The chain carries TRBV29-1 and TRBJ1-2; no firm D call. The CDR3 covers 13 residues. Trimming took 4 bases from V and 2 from J, leaving 11 bases between them. The germline CDR1 and CDR2 sequences are SQVTM and ANQGSEA. The CDR3 protein is CSVVQPENYGYTF. The CDR3 DNA sequence: TGCAGCGTTGTTCAGCCGGAAAACTATGGCTACACCTTC.

The V gene is TRBV27, the J gene TRBJ2-3; 9 nucleotides line up with TRBD2. The CDR3 has 15 amino acids. Germline CDR1 is MNHEY and CDR2 is SMNVEV (reference sequence). The trim removed 7 bases at V and 3 bases at J, leaving 8 bases unmatched. In DNA, the CDR3 is TGTGCCAGCACCAACCTCGGACTAGCGACAGATACGCAGTATTTT. Protein product: CASTNLGLATDTQYF.

The J gene is TRBJ1-6, the V gene TRBV7-8, with D uncertain. CDR3 length equals 13 residues. Germline CDR1 reads SGHVS; CDR2 reads FQNEAQ. The ends were cut back, 3 bases at V and 10 bases at J, with 10 bases in the middle. The CDR3 region has the DNA TGTGCCAGCAGCTTCGATCGGCAATCACCCCTCCACTTT. This codes for CASSFDRQSPLHF.